The TCR beta chain under discussion was sequenced for a study of early T cells in non-severe SARS-CoV-2 infection. The overall study: Sequencing used unsorted whole-blood bulk RNA, so chains lack pairing.

For this clonotype: The target antigen is unknown.

Trimming at V came to 1 base and at J to 1 base, leaving 6 bases not matched to a gene. Germline loops: CDR1 DFQATT, CDR2 SNEGSKA (reference sequence). This CDR3 is built from 15 residues. Broader study findings: Private and CD4 specificities were missed by VDJdb matching, skewed to anti-spike CD8.

The library protocol tagged individual cDNA molecules with unique molecular identifiers. MiXCR was run by TCRdb on the 5' RACE reads, yielding one entry per CDR3 protein. The data contain 50,000 to 60,000 distinct CDR3 sequences, more than 9% of them singletons. The TCR was taken from an adult who was a healthcare worker with PCR-confirmed SARS-CoV-2 infection or an uninfected control (not recorded which). The V gene is TRBV20-1, the J gene TRBJ2-7; TRBD1 agrees at 8 bases. Sequencing was performed on whole blood. The CDR3 reads CSARAGQGRSYEQYF. The CDR3, as DNA: TGCAGTGCTAGAGCAGGACAGGGAAGATCCTACGAGCAGTACTTC.